These 20 T cell receptor beta chains share one sample of origin, sequenced in a study of Ad26.COV2.S vaccination and SARS-CoV-2 variants. The treatment was: roughly 18 received Ad26.COV2.S at low or high dose, single or two shots; about 5 received placebo; per-sample allocation not given. The investigators took samples on day 63 after the first vaccine or placebo injection. The data were produced by immunoSEQ multiplex PCR, yet TCRdb's version contains in-frame clones alone and is incomplete. Here the sample spans around 450,000 clones, 90% being singletons. This material consisted of peripheral blood, taken in a trial of Ad26.COV2.S vaccine versus placebo. The receptors originated from a person between 18 and 60 years old who received the Ad26.COV2.S COVID-19 vaccine or a placebo.

The rearrangement joins TRBV28 to TRBJ2-1; a possible D gene is TRBD2 (6 bases). V lost 6 bases and J 4 bases, leaving 16 bases between the germline ends. CDR1 and CDR2 (germline): MDHEN, SYDVKM. The CDR3 runs 15 residues. The CDR3 here is CASSAGRFGYNEQFF. The CDR3 DNA reads TGTGCCAGCAGCGCGGGGCGTTTTGGGTACAATGAGCAGTTCTTC.

V and J are TRBV19 and TRBJ2-7, with D perhaps matching TRBD1 or TRBD2 (6 bases each). V dropped 3 bases and J dropped 5 bases, with 17 bases sitting between them. Germline CDR1 reads LNHDA; CDR2 reads SQIVND (reference sequence). The CDR3 runs 15 residues. CDR3 residues: CASSIPGGRGHEQYF. CDR3 in DNA: TGTGCCAGTAGTATCCCCGGGGGCAGGGGTCACGAGCAGTACTTC. Full variable domain (rest looked up from reference TRBV19 and TRBJ2-7): DGGITQSPKYLFRKEGQNVTLSCEQNLNHDAMYWYRQDPGQGLRLIYYSQIVNDFQKGDIAEGYSVSREKKESFPLTVTSAQKNPTAFYLCASSIPGGRGHEQYFGPGTRLTVT.

The chain is built from TRBV23-1 and TRBJ1-2; 7 bases are a match to TRBD1. TRBV23-1 is designated an ORF whose function remains uncertain. The CDR3 has 13 residues. V trimming: 8 bases; J trimming: 3 bases; junction bases outside the gene matches: 6. Here the CDR3 DNA reads TGCGCCAGCCCATCGACAGGGTACTATGGCTACACCTTC. This encodes CASPSTGYYGYTF.

The gene calls are TRBV13 and TRBJ2-7, with 8 bases aligning to TRBD1. CDR1 PRHDT and CDR2 FYEKMQ come from the germline V gene (reference sequence). The V gene end was trimmed by 6 bases and the J gene end by 3 bases; junction bases not matched to a gene: 10. The CDR3 is 15 amino acids. The CDR3 reads CASRLTGGGSYEQYF. The CDR3 DNA follows: TGTGCCAGCAGGTTAACAGGGGGAGGAAGCTACGAGCAGTACTTC. Complete variable domain (other parts from reference TRBV13 and TRBJ2-7): AAGVIQSPRHLIKEKRETATLKCYPIPRHDTVYWYQQGPGQDPQFLISFYEKMQSDKGSIPDRFSAQQFSDYHSELNMSSLELGDSALYFCASRLTGGGSYEQYFGPGTRLTVT.

This chain uses TRBV5-1 with TRBJ2-1; 9 nucleotides match TRBD1. The CDR3 consists of 18 residues. The germline gives CDR1 SGHRS, CDR2 YFSETQ. V gave up 1 base and J gave up 6 bases; unmatched junction bases: 14. The CDR3: CASSLWGQQGAYGNEQFF. The CDR3, as DNA: TGCGCCAGCAGCTTGTGGGGACAACAGGGGGCGTACGGCAATGAGCAGTTCTTC. Full variable domain (missing parts from reference TRBV5-1 and TRBJ2-1): KAGVTQTPRYLIKTRGQQVTLSCSPISGHRSVSWYQQTPGQGLQFLFEYFSETQRNKGNFPGRFSGRQFSNSRSEMNVSTLELGDSALYLCASSLWGQQGAYGNEQFFGPGTRLTVL.

V gene TRBV29-1 combines with J gene TRBJ2-2, with TRBD2 matching over 7 bases. The CDR3 spans 13 residues. Germline CDR1 SQVTM, CDR2 ANQGSEA. V shed 7 bases, J shed 4 bases, and the junction held 6 bases outside the gene matches. The CDR3: CSARLALTGELFF. The CDR3 DNA reads TGCAGCGCAAGACTAGCTCTCACCGGGGAGCTGTTTTTT.

The V gene is TRBV18, the J gene TRBJ2-1; 7 nucleotides agree with TRBD2. CDR1 and CDR2 from the germline V gene are KGHSH and LQKENI. V trimming: 4 bases; J trimming: 5 bases; junction bases outside the gene matches: 5. The CDR3 extends over 14 amino acids. CDR3: CASSQRDRNNEQFF. The CDR3 DNA sequence: TGTGCCAGCTCACAGCGGGATAGAAACAATGAGCAGTTCTTC.

The chain joins TRBV28 to TRBJ2-1; 7 bases are shared with TRBD2. V dropped 5 bases and J dropped 0; count of bases not matched to a gene: 4. CDR3 length: 15 amino acids. CDR1 MDHEN and CDR2 SYDVKM come from the germline V gene. The DNA of the CDR3 is TGTGCCAGCAGTCCTCTAGCGGACTCCTACAATGAGCAGTTCTTC. Amino acids: CASSPLADSYNEQFF.

There are a few counts of this clone. This rearrangement joins TRBV25-1 to TRBJ2-1; TRBD1 agrees at 10 bases. The germline CDR1 and CDR2 sequences are MGHDK and SYGVNS. This CDR3 spans 16 amino acids. V was pared by 4 bases and J by 0 bases, with 3 bases of the junction left unmatched. The CDR3 nucleotides read TGTGCCAGCAGTGGACAGGGGGCCAGCTCCTACAATGAGCAGTTCTTC. This translates into CASSGQGASSYNEQFF.

This chain uses TRBV5-4 with TRBJ1-1; D ambiguous. From germline, CDR1 is SGHNT and CDR2 YYREEE (reference sequence). This CDR3 region has 13 residues. The V gene lost 1 base and the J gene lost 7 bases, with 11 bases spanning the gap. CDR3: CASSLLVSGEAFF. The CDR3 region has the DNA TGTGCCAGCAGCTTGTTGGTTTCGGGTGAAGCTTTCTTT.

CDR3 sequence reads: CASSPEVTVFGNTIYF. In DNA form, the CDR3 reads TGTGCCAGCAGCCCCGAGGTGACAGTTTTCGGAAACACCATATATTTT. This sequence joins TRBV7-2 and TRBJ1-3; the D gene is possibly TRBD1 (5 bases). Germline CDR1 is SGHTA and CDR2 is FQGNSA. The V end lost 5 bases, the J end lost 4 bases, and 18 bases lay between the germline ends. This CDR3 contains 16 residues.

The V call is TRBV12-3 or TRBV12-4, the J call TRBJ1-2, with D perhaps matching TRBD1 (6 bases). CDR3 size: 13 residues. Trimming shortened V by 2 bases and J by 8 bases, and 12 bases separated the two germline ends. CDR3 DNA sequence: TGTGCCAGCAGTTTATTTGAGGGGGTGGGCTACACCTTC. Encoded protein: CASSLFEGVGYTF.

This chain joins TRBV6-5 and TRBJ1-2; 8 nucleotides align to TRBD1. The CDR3 extends over 13 amino acids. CDR1 and CDR2 (germline): MNHEY, SVGAGI. The ends lost 6 bases at V and 3 bases at J; junction bases unmatched: 3. CDR3 sequence: CASRATGDYGYTF. The CDR3 region has the DNA TGTGCCAGCAGAGCGACAGGGGACTATGGCTACACCTTC.

J is TRBJ2-7 and V is TRBV28, with 9 positions matching TRBD2. The CDR3 spans 15 residues. J lost 0 bases, V lost 6 bases, and 6 bases had no gene match. CDR1 is MDHEN, CDR2 SYDVKM, per germline. Here the CDR3 reads CASSAREGNSYEQYF. The CDR3 DNA reads TGTGCCAGCAGCGCGCGGGAGGGGAACTCCTACGAGCAGTACTTC.

Turning to this clone: The sample has other DNA sequences that encode this CDR3 too. This chain joins TRBV28 and TRBJ2-1; 9 nucleotides agree with TRBD2. J gave up 0 bases and V 5 bases, and 5 bases lay outside the gene matches. Looked up from germline, CDR1 is MDHEN and CDR2 is SYDVKM. The CDR3 extends over 16 amino acids. The DNA of the CDR3 is TGTGCCAGCAGTCTTAGCGGGAGAAGCTCCTACAATGAGCAGTTCTTC. Its translation: CASSLSGRSSYNEQFF.

The V and J genes are TRBV11-2 and TRBJ2-1; TRBD2 is a possible D gene (5 bases). Trimming left V 2 bases short and J 0 bases short, with 11 bases between. This CDR3 spans 16 amino acids. Per germline, CDR1 SGHAT and CDR2 FQNNGV. Written as DNA, the CDR3 is TGTGCCAGCAGCTTAATCCTGGGGAGCTCCTACAATGAGCAGTTCTTC. Translation gives CASSLILGSSYNEQFF.

V gene TRBV30 combines with J gene TRBJ1-3; no clear D gene. From germline, CDR1 is GTSNPN and CDR2 SVGIG (reference sequence). This CDR3 region has 14 residues. The germline V and J ends were trimmed by 0 bases and 4 bases, with 10 bases remaining between them. DNA for the CDR3: TGTGCCTGGAGTGTCAGGTCGCGGGGAAACACCATATATTTT. Translation gives CAWSVRSRGNTIYF.

The genes are TRBV12-3 or TRBV12-4 and TRBJ1-5, with TRBD1 matching 8 bases. CDR3 length: 13 amino acids. V dropped 5 bases and J dropped 6; count of bases not matched to a gene: 3. The CDR3 loop reads CASSTGTGQPQHF. The DNA of the CDR3 is TGTGCCAGCAGTACAGGGACAGGTCAGCCCCAGCATTTT.

The chain recombines TRBV4-1 with TRBJ2-7; 10 positions match TRBD2. The trim removed 5 bases at V and 1 base at J, leaving 14 bases unmatched. CDR3 length: 18 residues. In germline, CDR1 is MGHRA, CDR2 YSYEKL. The CDR3 coding sequence is TGCGCCAGCAGCTCCCAGACTAGCGGGCAATTTTTTTCCTACGAGCAGTACTTC. This codes for CASSSQTSGQFFSYEQYF.

This sequence joins TRBV24-1 and TRBJ2-7; D gene ambiguous. The CDR3 is made up of 16 amino acids. The V and J ends lost 9 bases and 2 bases respectively, with 22 bases between them. Germline CDR1 KGHDR, CDR2 SFDVKD. CDR3 coding DNA: TGTGCCACCTACCTACGAGGAAGTAGAACCCCCTACGAGCAGTACTTC. It is translated as CATYLRGSRTPYEQYF.